This TCR beta chain stems from a study of T cells in Graves' hyperthyroidism and ophthalmopathy. Ophthalmopathy cases met thresholds of Clinical Activity Score at least 3, NOSPECS grade at least 4 and duration under 3 months. Criteria for exclusion of patients were uncontrolled infection, other autoimmune disease, pregnancy or lactation. A remark on this clonotype: A read error is possible here, since a much larger clone lies one base away.

Researchers took RNA transcripts and amplified the TCR beta CDR3 regions from them. The primer set for the first-round RT-PCR of the TCR CDR3 was HTBI. TCRdb used MiXCR to reprocess the multiplex PCR reads, holding one entry per CDR3 protein. The profile shows under 500,000 distinct CDR3 sequences, about an eighth of them singletons. Germline V lookup: CDR1 PRHDT, CDR2 FYEKMQ (reference sequence). V gave up 2 bases and J gave up 10 bases; unmatched junction bases: 5. This CDR3 is 13 amino acids long. The sequenced material came from blood. The J gene is TRBJ2-1, the V gene TRBV13; TRBD1 aligns across 7 bases. The TCR comes from a man aged 50-60 years with Graves' ophthalmopathy. The DNA of the CDR3 is TGTGCCAGCAGCTTAAAGGGGGCCTACGAGCAGTTCTTC. It encodes CASSLKGAYEQFF. Full variable domain (remainder filled in from reference TRBV13 and TRBJ2-1): AAGVIQSPRHLIKEKRETATLKCYPIPRHDTVYWYQQGPGQDPQFLISFYEKMQSDKGSIPDRFSAQQFSDYHSELNMSSLELGDSALYFCASSLKGAYEQFFGPGTRLTVL.